This T cell receptor beta chain was identified in a study of T cells after yellow fever vaccination (dated by TCRdb to about 2019). Background for the entire study: The SMART-Seq v4 Ultra Low Input RNA kit was used to prepare libraries from fractions with low cell numbers. Bulk PBMC replicates and cell subsets were isolated from blood drawn at multiple timepoints before and after both primary and secondary immunization. To follow T-cell clones before and after primary and booster YFV17D yellow fever vaccination, bulk TCR alpha and beta repertoires were sequenced over time. Two healthy male donors, one aged 18 to 29 and one aged 30 to 40 years, made up the cohort. Results and caveats for the whole study, not just this receptor: A small share of clonotypes occurred in both CD4 and CD8 compartments, likely arising from convergent recombination. Most clones expanded after primary vaccination (about 96% of CD4 and approximately 86% of CD8) were re-detected after the booster, suggesting that broad memory maintenance occurred. Only a couple of donors were included in the study, so the extent to which the findings can be generalized is limited. The secondary T-cell response was weaker than the primary response but faster, peaking on day 5 instead of day 15. FACS-sorted repertoires could contain abundant contaminating clonotypes from the bulk population, so computational filtering was required.

TCR cDNA was synthesized by 5'RACE template switching, which introduced a universal primer site and unique molecular identifiers. Priming for cDNA synthesis came from both the TCR alpha and TCR beta constant segments. Library amplification used two PCR steps, and the second PCR step added sample barcodes and sequencing adapters. Sequencing of the libraries was done on either Illumina HiSeq 2500 (2x100 bp) or NovaSeq (2x150 bp). Per the authors' processing: Reads were demultiplexed and collapsed into UMI consensus sequences with MIGEC, and V(D)J alignment was performed with MiXCR. Vaccine-responding clonotypes were identified with edgeR using replicate PBMC samples, with FDR below 0.01 and a log2 fold change above 5 up to day 15 being required. CD4 or CD8 identity was assigned to each bulk clonotype according to whether the clonotype was present at higher abundance in the sequenced CD4 repertoire or the sequenced CD8 repertoire. TCRdb reworked the public reads: Q25 trimming with fastp, MiXCR clone assembly, productive beta chains retained. When rows share a CDR3 protein, they turn into one entry using the most common DNA and genes. The V and J calls reflect TCRdb's pipeline rather than the authors' work. The sample records 400,000 or so distinct CDR3 sequences, around a tenth of which are singletons. The top ten clonotypes cover roughly 18% of the sample.

In regard to this clonotype: The clone's antigen remains unknown. No much larger clone exists at a distance of one base, and base qualities are not known.

The treatment or condition label on this specimen signifies: live attenuated yellow fever vaccine strain. At each blood-draw timepoint, two biological replicates of bulk PBMCs were obtained. A standard Ficoll-Paque protocol was used to isolate PBMCs from peripheral blood. RNA was extracted with TriZol from bulk PBMCs, CD4 and CD8 fractions, and dextramer-positive and dextramer-negative fractions. Trimming at the junction amounts to 2 bases on V and 4 bases on J, and the germline ends lie 14 bases apart. From cysteine to phenylalanine, the CDR3 is 15 amino acids long. The retained sequence is limited to the CDR3, 45 bases, with the frame set at the first base. CDR1 and CDR2 (MNHEY, SVGAGI) derive from the germline V gene.

The chain is encoded by TRBV6-5 joined to TRBJ1-2; there is no confident call for the D gene. This sequence originates from a man in his late teens or twenties who received the YFV17D yellow fever vaccine. The sample in question was PBMCs, obtained on the day of the first yellow fever vaccination. The CDR3 protein: CASSYLGQDSYGYTF. The sequence in DNA is TGTGCCAGCAGTTACCTTGGGCAGGATTCCTATGGCTACACCTTC.